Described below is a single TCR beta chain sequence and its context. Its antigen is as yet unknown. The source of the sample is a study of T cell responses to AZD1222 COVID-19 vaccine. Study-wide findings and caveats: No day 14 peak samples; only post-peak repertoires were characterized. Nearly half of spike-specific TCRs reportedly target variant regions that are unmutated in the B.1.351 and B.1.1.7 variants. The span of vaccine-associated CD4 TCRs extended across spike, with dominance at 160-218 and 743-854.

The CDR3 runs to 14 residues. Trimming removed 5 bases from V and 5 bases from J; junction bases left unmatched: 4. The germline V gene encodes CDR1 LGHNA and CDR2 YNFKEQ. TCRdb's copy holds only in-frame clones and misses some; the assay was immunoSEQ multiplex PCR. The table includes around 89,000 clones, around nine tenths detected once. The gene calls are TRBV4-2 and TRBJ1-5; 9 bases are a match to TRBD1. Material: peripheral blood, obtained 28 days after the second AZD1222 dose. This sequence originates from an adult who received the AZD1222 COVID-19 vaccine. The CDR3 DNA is TGTGCCAGCAGCGGGCGACAGGGGGATCAGCCCCAGCATTTT. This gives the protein CASSGRQGDQPQHF.